The 25 T cell receptor beta chains below all came from one sample that was sequenced in a study of technical replicates of blood from a handful of donors. Produced via immunoSEQ multiplex PCR; TCRdb's table is partial and in-frame only. The sample has 60,000 to 65,000 clones; approximately 86% are singletons. Sequenced: PBMCs. These receptors were taken from a human donor in good health. Some clones in this sample may be carry-over from other donors' samples.

The gene calls are TRBV7-2 and TRBJ1-6, with D possibly TRBD1 on 5 matching bases. The CDR3 is 18 amino acids. Germline CDR1 reads SGHTA; CDR2 reads FQGNSA. Trimming shortened V by 3 bases and J by 0 bases, and 15 bases separated the two germline ends. This CDR3 is CASSFSEAGGSYNSPLHF. In nucleotides, the CDR3 is TGTGCCAGCAGCTTCTCAGAAGCGGGGGGCTCCTATAATTCACCCCTCCACTTT.

This CDR3 reads CASSRIGGTETQYF. The CDR3 DNA sequence: TGCGCCAGCAGCCGCATCGGCGGCACTGAGACCCAGTACTTC. This rearrangement joins TRBV5-1 to TRBJ2-5; D gene uncertain. CDR1 SGHRS and CDR2 YFSETQ come from the germline V gene. Deletions cut 4 bases from V and 5 bases from J, with 15 bases between. The length of the CDR3 is 14 residues.

The genes are TRBV7-2 and TRBJ2-7, with 9 bases lining up with TRBD2. CDR1 SGHTA and CDR2 FQGNSA come from the germline V gene. The junction had 10 bases not matched to a gene; V was cut back by 0 bases and J by 7 bases. The CDR3 contains 16 residues. Written as DNA, the CDR3 is TGTGCCAGCAGCTTAGCGGCGGGAGGGCCGGGGGGGGAGCAGTACTTC. Translating it yields CASSLAAGGPGGEQYF.

CDR3 loop: CASSKPGTVNTGELFF. The CDR3 DNA sequence: TGCGCCAGCTCGAAACCCGGGACAGTGAACACCGGGGAGCTGTTTTTT. The J gene is TRBJ2-2, the V gene TRBV10-1; 7 bases are a match to TRBD1. V was pared by 8 bases and J by 1 base, with 10 bases of the junction left unmatched. The CDR3 sequence is 16 residues long. CDR1 WNHNN and CDR2 SYGVQD come from the germline V gene (reference sequence).

The chain carries TRBV2 and TRBJ1-2; 10 nucleotides agree with TRBD1. Germline CDR1 is SNHLY and CDR2 is FYNNEI. The CDR3 consists of 12 residues. CDR3 in amino acids: CATGQGGYGYTF. CDR3 bases: TGTGCTACAGGACAGGGGGGCTATGGCTACACCTTC.

V and J are TRBV4-1 and TRBJ2-1; 7 nucleotides match TRBD1. Germline lookup yields CDR1 MGHRA and CDR2 YSYEKL. V lost 0 bases to trimming and J lost 15 bases; unmatched junction nucleotides: 8. This CDR3 has 13 residues. The DNA for the CDR3 is TGCGCCAGCAGCCAAGAAGGGCGACAGGGTCCGTTCTTC. Amino acid sequence: CASSQEGRQGPFF.

This clone has just one count. The genes are TRBV7-2 and TRBJ2-3; 8 bases align to TRBD2. In germline, CDR1 is SGHTA, CDR2 FQGNSA. This CDR3 region has 18 residues. The junction had 16 bases not matched to a gene; V was cut back by 1 base and J by 7 bases. The CDR3 sequence: CASSLVGAGRGGRNTQYF. Written as DNA, the CDR3 is TGTGCCAGCAGCTTAGTTGGGGCGGGTCGCGGGGGGAGGAATACGCAGTATTTT.

The chain has TRBV11-2 and TRBJ2-7; D unclear. This CDR3 comprises 13 residues. The V end lost 2 bases, the J end lost 4 bases, and 9 bases lay between the germline ends. Germline values: CDR1 SGHAT, CDR2 FQNNGV. CDR3 region: CASSLSPTYEQYF. The CDR3 nucleotides are TGTGCCAGCAGCTTATCCCCCACTTACGAGCAGTACTTC.

This chain's CDR3 is CASSEEGGAIGELFF. The CDR3 DNA sequence: TGTGCCAGCAGTGAAGAAGGGGGCGCAATCGGGGAGCTGTTTTTT. The gene calls are TRBV6-1 and TRBJ2-2; 7 nucleotides agree with TRBD1. This CDR3 comprises 15 residues. The V and J ends lost 1 base and 7 bases, in that order; junction bases with no gene match: 6. Germline loops: CDR1 MNHNS, CDR2 SASEGT.

Comment on this clone: The junction departs from germline at one end; a sequencing error may be responsible. The chain joins TRBV29-1 to TRBJ1-2; D is perhaps TRBD1 (5 bases). The CDR3 totals 12 residues. Germline CDR1 reads SQVTM; CDR2 reads ANQGSEA. Here the CDR3 reads CSVHGTAYAYTF. The CDR3 DNA reads TGCAGCGTCCATGGGACTGCATATGCCTACACCTTC.

The V gene is TRBV4-3, the J gene TRBJ2-2; 9 nucleotides line up with TRBD2. V was clipped by 0 bases and J by 6 bases; unmatched bases: 5. Germline CDR1 is LGHNA and CDR2 is YSLEER. The CDR3 extends over 16 amino acids. The CDR3 sequence is CASSQDRGGRAGELFF. CDR3 coding DNA: TGCGCCAGCAGCCAAGATAGGGGCGGGAGGGCCGGGGAGCTGTTTTTT.

In its sample, this clone was seen once. The rearrangement links TRBV6-5 to TRBJ2-1, with 15 bases identical to TRBD2. V lost 6 bases to trimming and J lost 6 bases; unmatched junction nucleotides: 3. Germline loops: CDR1 MNHEY, CDR2 SVGAGI. This CDR3 has 15 residues. This CDR3 reads CASSRTSGGANEQFF. The DNA for the CDR3 is TGTGCCAGCAGCCGGACTAGCGGGGGGGCCAATGAGCAGTTCTTC.

This clone was observed a few times. The chain links TRBV4-2 to TRBJ1-4; 9 bases map to TRBD1. Germline lookup yields CDR1 LGHNA and CDR2 YNFKEQ. The length of the CDR3 is 16 residues. The V and J ends lost 2 bases and 8 bases, in that order; junction bases with no gene match: 9. CDR3 sequence (DNA): TGTGCCAGCAGCCAACCGATGACAGGGGGGGAAGAAAAACTGTTTTTT. It codes for CASSQPMTGGEEKLFF.

Only a few counts were recorded for this clone. The chain has TRBV7-3 and TRBJ1-4; D possibly corresponds to TRBD1 (6 bases). The CDR3 totals 14 residues. Germline V gene lookup returns CDR1 SGHTA and CDR2 FQGTGA. V lost 5 bases to trimming and J lost 8 bases, with 15 bases between them. CDR3 nucleotides: TGTGCCAGCAGCCGGCGGGGGGCCCGCGAAAAACTGTTTTTT. Translation: CASSRRGAREKLFF.

J is TRBJ2-7 and V is TRBV5-1, with TRBD1 as a possible D gene (6 bases). Trimming stripped 5 bases from V and 2 bases from J, with 17 bases between. The V gene's germline CDR1 is SGHRS and CDR2 YFSETQ. The CDR3 totals 15 residues. CDR3 residues: CASRVGDTGAYEQYF. CDR3 coding DNA: TGCGCCAGCAGAGTAGGGGACACCGGGGCCTACGAGCAGTACTTC. The full variable domain, rest sourced from reference TRBV5-1 and TRBJ2-7, is KAGVTQTPRYLIKTRGQQVTLSCSPISGHRSVSWYQQTPGQGLQFLFEYFSETQRNKGNFPGRFSGRQFSNSRSEMNVSTLELGDSALYLCASRVGDTGAYEQYFGPGTRLTVT.

CDR3 DNA: TGTGCCAGCACACCCGGGAGCGACAGGGGGGGGGAGACCCAGTACTTC. This encodes CASTPGSDRGGETQYF. The rearrangement links TRBV7-6 to TRBJ2-5; 9 bases line up with TRBD1. V shed 7 bases, J shed 5 bases, and the junction held 14 bases outside the gene matches. The germline CDR1 and CDR2 sequences are SGHVS and FNYEAQ. This CDR3 has 16 residues.

This chain uses TRBV5-4 with TRBJ2-7, with D perhaps matching TRBD1 (5 bases). The germline gives CDR1 SGHNT, CDR2 YYREEE (reference sequence). Trimming removed 4 bases at V and 7 bases at J, with 15 bases between. The CDR3 length is 13 residues. For the CDR3, the DNA is TGTGCCAGCAGCCGAAACGCAGCAGGGGAGCAGTACTTC. This encodes CASSRNAAGEQYF.

This sequence joins TRBV19 and TRBJ1-2, with D unresolved. Trimming shortened V by 1 base and J by 0 bases, and 9 bases separated the two germline ends. Germline V lookup: CDR1 LNHDA, CDR2 SQIVND (reference sequence). The CDR3 sequence is 15 residues long. The CDR3 sequence: CASSIASIANYGYTF. CDR3 coding DNA: TGTGCCAGTAGTATAGCGAGCATAGCTAACTATGGCTACACCTTC.

V usage is TRBV9 and J usage is TRBJ1-1; 8 nucleotides align to TRBD1. The CDR3 is 12 residues long. The germline CDR1 and CDR2 sequences are SGDLS and YYNGEE. Trimming cost V 5 bases and J 10 bases; bases outside gene matches: 7. The CDR3 DNA sequence: TGTGCCAGCAGGGGAGGACAGGGAAGAGCTTTCTTT. Residues: CASRGGQGRAFF. Supplemented by reference TRBV9 and TRBJ1-1, the full variable domain reads DSGVTQTPKHLITATGQRVTLRCSPRSGDLSVYWYQQSLDQGLQFLIQYYNGEERAKGNILERFSAQQFPDLHSELNLSSLELGDSALYFCASRGGQGRAFFGQGTRLTVV.

The chain recombines TRBV30 with TRBJ2-2, with D possibly being TRBD2 (7 bases). The germline CDR1 and CDR2 sequences are GTSNPN and SVGIG (reference sequence). This CDR3 region has 14 residues. With 3 bases removed from V and 7 bases from J, the gap between germline ends came to 15 bases. The CDR3 DNA follows: TGTGCCTGGAGGATTATGGGGGGGCTCGGGGAGCTGTTTTTT. This encodes CAWRIMGGLGELFF.

The rearrangement uses TRBV10-3 and TRBJ2-7, with 8 bases that match TRBD1. CDR1 and CDR2 from the germline V gene are ENHRY and SYGVKD. V was clipped by 6 bases and J by 3 bases; unmatched bases: 10. The CDR3 spans 15 residues. The CDR3 nucleotides are TGTGCCATCAGCGCCGGGGACAGGTTCGTCTACGAGCAGTACTTC. This encodes CAISAGDRFVYEQYF.

The gene calls are TRBV5-6 and TRBJ2-1; 11 bases are a match to TRBD2. This CDR3 has 15 amino acids. Germline loops: CDR1 SGHDT, CDR2 YYEEEE. Losses at the gene ends were 3 bases for V and 8 bases for J; bases not matched to a gene: 7. The DNA for the CDR3 is TGTGCCAGCAGCTGGGGACTAGCGGATAGGGATGAGCAGTTCTTC. As protein: CASSWGLADRDEQFF. Full variable domain (missing parts from reference TRBV5-6 and TRBJ2-1): DAGVTQSPTHLIKTRGQQVTLRCSPKSGHDTVSWYQQALGQGPQFIFQYYEEEERQRGNFPDRFSGHQFPNYSSELNVNALLLGDSALYLCASSWGLADRDEQFFGPGTRLTVL.

The rearrangement uses TRBV4-3 and TRBJ1-1, with a tentative D call TRBD1 (6 bases). Germline V gene sequence: CDR1 LGHNA, CDR2 YSLEER. This CDR3 comprises 13 residues. Deletions cut 4 bases from V and 4 bases from J, with 10 bases between. The CDR3 loop reads CASSLGGPTEAFF. The CDR3, as DNA: TGCGCCAGCAGCCTCGGGGGGCCCACTGAAGCTTTCTTT.

This chain uses TRBV2 with TRBJ2-5; possibly TRBD2 for D (5 bases). The CDR3 sequence is 13 residues long. In germline, CDR1 is SNHLY, CDR2 FYNNEI. V was cut by 4 bases and J by 5 bases, with 11 bases left in between. The CDR3 here is CASSGTRWETQYF. CDR3 nucleotide sequence: TGTGCCAGCAGTGGAACTAGATGGGAGACCCAGTACTTC.

This clone is medium-sized in the sample. The chain is built from TRBV10-3 and TRBJ2-7; a possible D gene is TRBD1 (6 bases). Germline assignment: CDR1 ENHRY and CDR2 SYGVKD. The CDR3 runs to 15 residues. V lost 10 bases, J lost 2 bases, and 21 bases lay in between. The CDR3 is CATGVPGVKAYEQYF. The CDR3 region has the DNA TGTGCCACCGGGGTCCCAGGGGTTAAAGCCTACGAGCAGTACTTC.